This TCR beta chain appears in the sequencing data of a study of siplizumab effects on memory and regulatory T cells. Profiled with immunoSEQ multiplex PCR; TCRdb holds only in-frame clones, not every one. The sample consists of roughly 69,000 clones, less than 90% of them appearing once. V was trimmed by 4 bases and J by 12 bases, leaving 10 bases between them. Per the germline V gene, CDR1 is LNHDA and CDR2 is SQIVND (reference sequence). The CDR3 runs 12 residues. The receptor was derived from a human donor in good health. This rearrangement joins TRBV19 to TRBJ1-6; D might be TRBD1 (5 bases). The sequencing input was memory CD4+ T cells sorted from blood. The CDR3 nucleotides read TGTGCCAGTAGTAGCAGGGACGGACCCCTCCACTTT. Translating gives CASSSRDGPLHF.